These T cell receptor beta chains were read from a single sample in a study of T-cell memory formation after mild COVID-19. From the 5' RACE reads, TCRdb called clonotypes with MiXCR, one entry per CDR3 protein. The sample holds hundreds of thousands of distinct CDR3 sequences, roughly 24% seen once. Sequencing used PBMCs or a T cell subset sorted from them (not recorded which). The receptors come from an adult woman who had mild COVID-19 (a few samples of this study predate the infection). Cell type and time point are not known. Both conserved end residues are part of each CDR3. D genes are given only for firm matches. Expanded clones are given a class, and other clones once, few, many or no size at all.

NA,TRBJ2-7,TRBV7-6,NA,TGTGCCAGCAGCTTTGGTACAGGGCCCTCCTACGAGCAGTACTTC,CASSFGTGPSYEQYF
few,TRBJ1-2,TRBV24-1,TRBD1,TGTGCCACCAGTGATTCCCCGACAGGGCGAACGGGGGGCTACACCTTC,CATSDSPTGRTGGYTF
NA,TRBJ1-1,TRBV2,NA,TGTGCCAGCAGCGAGATGTCTCTATTTTCAGCTTTCTTT,CASSEMSLFSAFF
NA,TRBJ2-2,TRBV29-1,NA,TGCAGCGTGTTCAGTGGTCCCGGGGAGCTGTTTTTT,CSVFSGPGELFF
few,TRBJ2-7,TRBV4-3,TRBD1,TGCGCCAGCAGCCAAGACAGGGGGCCCTATTACGAGCAGTACTTC,CASSQDRGPYYEQYF
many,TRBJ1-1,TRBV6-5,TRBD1,TGTGCCAGCAGTAACCCCGGGACAGGGAACACTGAAGCTTTCTTT,CASSNPGTGNTEAFF
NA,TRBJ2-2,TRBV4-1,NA,TGCGCCAGCAGCTCTCCAGGACAGACTACCGGGGAGCTGTTTTTT,CASSSPGQTTGELFF
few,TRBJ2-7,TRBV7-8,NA,TGTGCCAGCAGCTTAGGAAGCCCGGGACACAGCTACTACGAGCAGTACTTC,CASSLGSPGHSYYEQYF
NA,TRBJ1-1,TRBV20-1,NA,TGCAGTGCTCCCAAAAGGGGTAGAGACACTGAAGCTTTCTTT,CSAPKRGRDTEAFF
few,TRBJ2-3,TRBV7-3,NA,TGTGCCAGCAGCTTCCAATCTAGCGGCACAGATACGCAGTATTTT,CASSFQSSGTDTQYF
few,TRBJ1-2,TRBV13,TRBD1,TGTGCCAGCAGCTTAGCGGGACAGTTCTCCTATGGCTACACCTTC,CASSLAGQFSYGYTF
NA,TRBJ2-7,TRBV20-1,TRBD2,TGCAGTGCTAGACATAGCGGGAAGAGCTCCTACGAGCAGTACTTC,CSARHSGKSSYEQYF
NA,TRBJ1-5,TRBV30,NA,TGTGCCTGGAGTGTATGGTCAGAAAATCAGCCCCAGCATTTT,CAWSVWSENQPQHF
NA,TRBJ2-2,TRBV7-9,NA,TGTGCCAGCAGCCCCCTCCGTTCGTCTGAGGACACCGGGGAGCTGTTTTTT,CASSPLRSSEDTGELFF
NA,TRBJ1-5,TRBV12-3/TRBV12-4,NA,TGTGCCAGCAGTTTGCAGGGTTCGGATCAGCCCCAGCATTTT,CASSLQGSDQPQHF
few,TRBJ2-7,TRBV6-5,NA,TGTGCCAGCTATAGTCGGGACGGAGCCTACGAGCAGTACTTC,CASYSRDGAYEQYF
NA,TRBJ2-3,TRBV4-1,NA,TGCGCCAGCAGCCAAGGGACGGAGTGGGGCGATACGCAGTATTTT,CASSQGTEWGDTQYF
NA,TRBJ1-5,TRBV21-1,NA,TGTGCCAGCAGCAAAGTTAATATCTCCCAAGCGGAGGATCGCAATCAGCCCCAGCATTTT,CASSKVNISQAEDRNQPQHF
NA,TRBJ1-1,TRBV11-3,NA,TGTGCCAGCAGCTTAGAGACAGCTGAAGCTTTCTTT,CASSLETAEAFF
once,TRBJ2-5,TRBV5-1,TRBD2,TGCGCCAGCAGCTCGAACCCGGGACTAGCGGGAGGGCTGGAGGAGACCCAGTACTTC,CASSSNPGLAGGLEETQYF
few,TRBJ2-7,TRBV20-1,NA,TGCAGTGCTAGAAACGCGGCCTACGAGCAGTACTTC,CSARNAAYEQYF
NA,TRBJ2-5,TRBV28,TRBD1,TGTGCCAGCAGTTTGACAGGGGGGAGAACCCAGTACTTC,CASSLTGGRTQYF
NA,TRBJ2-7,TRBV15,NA,TGTGCCACCAGCTCCCGCCCTGTGTCGGACTACGAGCAGTACTTC,CATSSRPVSDYEQYF
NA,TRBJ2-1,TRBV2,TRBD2,TGTGCCAGCATGGGGGGAGGGTCCTACAATGAGCAGTTCTTC,CASMGGGSYNEQFF
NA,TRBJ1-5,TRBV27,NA,TGTGCCAGCAGTTTAAGTCCAGGGGTAAATCAGCCCCAGCATTTT,CASSLSPGVNQPQHF
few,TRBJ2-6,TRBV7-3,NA,TGTGCCAGCAGCCCTCCAGTATTGGGGGCCAACGTCCTGACTTTC,CASSPPVLGANVLTF
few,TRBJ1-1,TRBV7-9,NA,TGTGCCAGCAGCTTAGACCAGGTGAACACTGAAGCTTTCTTT,CASSLDQVNTEAFF
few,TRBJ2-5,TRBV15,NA,TGTGCCACCAGCAGGGGACAAAACCAAGAGACCCAGTACTTC,CATSRGQNQETQYF
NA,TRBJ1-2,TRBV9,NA,TGTGCCAGCAGCGTAGGCCGCGTCCCTGGCTACACCTTC,CASSVGRVPGYTF
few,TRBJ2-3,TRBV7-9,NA,TGTGCCAGCAGCTTATGGTCTTACACAGATACGCAGTATTTT,CASSLWSYTDTQYF
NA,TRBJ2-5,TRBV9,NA,TGTGCCAGCAGCGTAGACCCCTCCCTCCAGGGCCCCCCTTGGGGCCAGTACTTC,CASSVDPSLQGPPWGQYF
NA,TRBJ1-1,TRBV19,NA,TGTGCCAGTAGGATCGGGGCGGGGACTGAAGCTTTCTTT,CASRIGAGTEAFF
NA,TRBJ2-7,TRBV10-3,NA,TGTGCCATCAGTGAGGCTGGGGAGGACTACGAGCAGTACTTC,CAISEAGEDYEQYF
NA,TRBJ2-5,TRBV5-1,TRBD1,TGCGCCAGCAGCTTGGTGCAGGGGGCAGGGGAGACCCAGTACTTC,CASSLVQGAGETQYF
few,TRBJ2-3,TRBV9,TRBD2,TGTGCCAGCAGCGAGGCGGGAGACACAGATACGCAGTATTTT,CASSEAGDTDTQYF
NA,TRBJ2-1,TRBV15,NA,TGTGCCACCAGCAGAAGGGAGAATGAGCAGTTCTTC,CATSRRENEQFF
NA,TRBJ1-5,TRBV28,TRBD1,TGTGCCAGCAGACTAGGGACAGGGGGCTTTCAGCCCCAGCATTTT,CASRLGTGGFQPQHF
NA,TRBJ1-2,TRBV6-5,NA,TGTGCCAGCAGTTACAAGGCCTCCCGTTTAGCTAACTATGGCTACACCTTC,CASSYKASRLANYGYTF
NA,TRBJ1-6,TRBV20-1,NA,TGCAGTGCTAGAATCGGACAGAGGTCCTATAATTCACCCCTCCACTTT,CSARIGQRSYNSPLHF
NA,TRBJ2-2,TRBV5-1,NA,TGCGCCAGCAGCTTGGTATTACGGACAGAGAACACCGGGGAGCTGTTTTTT,CASSLVLRTENTGELFF
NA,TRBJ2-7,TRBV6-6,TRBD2,TGTGCCAGCAGTTACCTAGCGGGCAACTACGAGCAGTACTTC,CASSYLAGNYEQYF
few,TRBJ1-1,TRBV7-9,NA,TGTGCCAGCAGCCGAATACGGGTCGATGAAGCTTTCTTT,CASSRIRVDEAFF
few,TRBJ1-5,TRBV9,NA,TGTGCCAGCAGCGTAGCTCCAGATCAGCCCCAGCATTTT,CASSVAPDQPQHF
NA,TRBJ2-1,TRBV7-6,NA,TGTGCCAGCAGCTTAGGACTAGAGCCTTACAATGAGCAGTTCTTC,CASSLGLEPYNEQFF
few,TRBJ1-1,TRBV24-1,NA,TGTGCCACCAGTGCGTATGAGGACACTGAAGCTTTCTTT,CATSAYEDTEAFF
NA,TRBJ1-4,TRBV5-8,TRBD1,TGTGCCAGCAGGCACAGGGGGCTCGGTGAAAAACTGTTTTTT,CASRHRGLGEKLFF
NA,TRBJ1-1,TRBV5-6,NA,TGTGCCAGCAGCTTGTTTACGGGTTACACTGAAGCTTTCTTT,CASSLFTGYTEAFF
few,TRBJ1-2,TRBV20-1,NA,TGCAGTGCTAAGTCTGCTGATCCTAACTATGGCTACACCTTC,CSAKSADPNYGYTF
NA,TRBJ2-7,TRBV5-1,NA,TGCGCCAGCAGCGGGCTGGAGGGAGCTAGCTCCTACGAGCAGTACTTC,CASSGLEGASSYEQYF
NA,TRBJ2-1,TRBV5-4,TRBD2,TGTGCCAGCAGCTTGACTAGCGGGAGGCCCTCCGATGAGCAGTTCTTC,CASSLTSGRPSDEQFF
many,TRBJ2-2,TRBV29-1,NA,TGCAGCGTTGAAGGCGAGAACACCGGGGAGCTGTTTTTT,CSVEGENTGELFF